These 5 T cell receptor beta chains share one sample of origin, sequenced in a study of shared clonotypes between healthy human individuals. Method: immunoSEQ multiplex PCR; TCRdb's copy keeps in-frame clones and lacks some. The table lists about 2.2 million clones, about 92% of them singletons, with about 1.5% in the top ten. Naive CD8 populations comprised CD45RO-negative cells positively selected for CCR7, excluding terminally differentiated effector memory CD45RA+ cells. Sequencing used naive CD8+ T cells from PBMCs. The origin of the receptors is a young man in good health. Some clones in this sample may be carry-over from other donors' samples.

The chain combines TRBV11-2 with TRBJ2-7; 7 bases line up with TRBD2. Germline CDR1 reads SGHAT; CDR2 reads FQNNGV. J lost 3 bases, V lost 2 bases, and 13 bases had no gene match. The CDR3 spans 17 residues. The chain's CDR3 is CASSLSANRAGNYEQYF. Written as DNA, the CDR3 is TGTGCCAGCAGCTTATCGGCGAATCGAGCGGGAAACTACGAGCAGTACTTC. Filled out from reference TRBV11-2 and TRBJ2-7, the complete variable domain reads EAGVAQSPRYKIIEKRQSVAFWCNPISGHATLYWYQQILGQGPKLLIQFQNNGVVDDSQLPKDRFSAERLKGVDSTLKIQPAKLEDSAVYLCASSLSANRAGNYEQYFGPGTRLTVT.

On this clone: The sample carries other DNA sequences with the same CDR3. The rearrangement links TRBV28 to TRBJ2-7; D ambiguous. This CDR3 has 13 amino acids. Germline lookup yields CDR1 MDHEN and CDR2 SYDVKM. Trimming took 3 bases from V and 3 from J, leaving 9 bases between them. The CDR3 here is CASSFFSHYEQYF. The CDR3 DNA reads TGTGCCAGCAGTTTTTTTTCTCACTACGAGCAGTACTTC.

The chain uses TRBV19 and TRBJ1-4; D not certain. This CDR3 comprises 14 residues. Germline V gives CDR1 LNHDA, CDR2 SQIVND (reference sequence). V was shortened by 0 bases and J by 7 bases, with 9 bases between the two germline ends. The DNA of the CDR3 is TGTGCCAGTAGTATAGACCGGAGTCGTGAAAAACTGTTTTTT. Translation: CASSIDRSREKLFF. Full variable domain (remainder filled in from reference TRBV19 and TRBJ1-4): DGGITQSPKYLFRKEGQNVTLSCEQNLNHDAMYWYRQDPGQGLRLIYYSQIVNDFQKGDIAEGYSVSREKKESFPLTVTSAQKNPTAFYLCASSIDRSREKLFFGSGTQLSVL.

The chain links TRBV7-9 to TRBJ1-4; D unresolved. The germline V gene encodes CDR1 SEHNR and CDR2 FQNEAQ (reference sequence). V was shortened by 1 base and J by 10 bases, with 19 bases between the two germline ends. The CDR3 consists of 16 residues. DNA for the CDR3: TGTGCCAGCAGCTTAGTGTCCGGGTCTCTGCCGAGAAAACTGTTTTTT. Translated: CASSLVSGSLPRKLFF.

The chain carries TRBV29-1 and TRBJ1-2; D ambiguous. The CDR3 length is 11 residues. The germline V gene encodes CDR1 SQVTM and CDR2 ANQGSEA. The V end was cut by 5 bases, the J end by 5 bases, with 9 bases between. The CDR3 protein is CSVRKEYGYTF. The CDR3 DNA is TGCAGCGTTAGGAAGGAGTATGGCTACACCTTC.